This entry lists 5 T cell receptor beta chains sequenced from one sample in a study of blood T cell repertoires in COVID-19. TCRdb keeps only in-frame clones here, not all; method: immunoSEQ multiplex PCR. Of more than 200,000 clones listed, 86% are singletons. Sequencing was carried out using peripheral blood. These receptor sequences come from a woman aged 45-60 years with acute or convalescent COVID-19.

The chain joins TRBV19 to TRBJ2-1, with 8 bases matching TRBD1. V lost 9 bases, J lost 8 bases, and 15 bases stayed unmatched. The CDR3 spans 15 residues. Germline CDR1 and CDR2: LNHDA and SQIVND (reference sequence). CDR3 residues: CASGKDRVGIDEQFF. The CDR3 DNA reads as TGTGCCAGCGGGAAGGACAGGGTGGGAATTGATGAGCAGTTCTTC.

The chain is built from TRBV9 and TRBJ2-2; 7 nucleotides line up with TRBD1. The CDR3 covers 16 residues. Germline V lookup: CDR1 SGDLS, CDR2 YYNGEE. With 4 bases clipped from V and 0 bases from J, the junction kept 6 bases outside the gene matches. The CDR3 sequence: CASSPRDSTNTGELFF. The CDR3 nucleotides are TGTGCCAGCAGCCCACGGGACAGTACGAACACCGGGGAGCTGTTTTTT.

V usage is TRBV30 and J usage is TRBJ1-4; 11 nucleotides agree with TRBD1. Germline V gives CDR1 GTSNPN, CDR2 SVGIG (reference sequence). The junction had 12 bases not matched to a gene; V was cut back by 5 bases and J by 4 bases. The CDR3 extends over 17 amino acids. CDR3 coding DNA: TGTGCCTGGGACGAAGGACAGGGGGCGCGTATTAATGAAAAACTGTTTTTT. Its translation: CAWDEGQGARINEKLFF. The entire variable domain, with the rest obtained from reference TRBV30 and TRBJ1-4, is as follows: SQTIHQWPATLVQPVGSPLSLECTVEGTSNPNLYWYRQAAGRGLQLLFYSVGIGQISSEVPQNLSASRPQDRQFILSSKKLLLSDSGFYLCAWDEGQGARINEKLFFGSGTQLSVL.

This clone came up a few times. The CDR3, as DNA: TGTGCCAGCAGCCTAAACTTTTACGAGCAGTACTTC. This translates into CASSLNFYEQYF. The rearrangement joins TRBV5-5 to TRBJ2-7; D is unclear. Germline loops: CDR1 SGHKS, CDR2 YYEKEE (reference sequence). The CDR3 runs to 12 residues. V dropped 4 bases and J dropped 4 bases, with 9 bases sitting between them.

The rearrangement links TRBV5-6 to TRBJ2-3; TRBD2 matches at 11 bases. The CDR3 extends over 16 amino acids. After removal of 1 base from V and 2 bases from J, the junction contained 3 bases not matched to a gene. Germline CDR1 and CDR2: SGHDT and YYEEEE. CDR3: CASSLRTSGFTDTQYF. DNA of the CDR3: TGTGCCAGCAGCTTGAGGACTAGCGGGTTCACAGATACGCAGTATTTT.